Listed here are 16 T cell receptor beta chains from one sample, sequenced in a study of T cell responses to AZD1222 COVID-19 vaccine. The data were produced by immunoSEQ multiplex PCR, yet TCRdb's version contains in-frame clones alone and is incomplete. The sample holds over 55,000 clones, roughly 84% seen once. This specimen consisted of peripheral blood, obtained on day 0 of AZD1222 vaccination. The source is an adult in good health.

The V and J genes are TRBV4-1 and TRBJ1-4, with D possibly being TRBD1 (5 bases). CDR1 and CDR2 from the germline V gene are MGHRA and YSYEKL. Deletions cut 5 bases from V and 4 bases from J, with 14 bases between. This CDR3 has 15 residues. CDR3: CASSTQVRYNEKLFF. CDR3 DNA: TGCGCCAGCAGCACACAGGTTCGGTATAATGAAAAACTGTTTTTT.

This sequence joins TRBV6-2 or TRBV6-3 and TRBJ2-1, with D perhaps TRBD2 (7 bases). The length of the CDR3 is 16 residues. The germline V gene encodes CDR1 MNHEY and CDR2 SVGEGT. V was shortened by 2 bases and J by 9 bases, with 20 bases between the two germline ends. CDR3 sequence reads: CASSYGRGGLDVEQFF. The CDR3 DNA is TGTGCCAGCAGTTACGGTAGGGGGGGATTGGACGTTGAGCAGTTCTTC.

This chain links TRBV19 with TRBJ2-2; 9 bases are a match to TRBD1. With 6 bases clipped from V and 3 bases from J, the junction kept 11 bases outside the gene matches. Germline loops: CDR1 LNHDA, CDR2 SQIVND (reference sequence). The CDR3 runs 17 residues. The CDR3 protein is CASRDRGTPSDTGELFF. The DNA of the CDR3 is TGTGCCAGTAGGGACAGGGGAACCCCTAGCGACACCGGGGAGCTGTTTTTT.

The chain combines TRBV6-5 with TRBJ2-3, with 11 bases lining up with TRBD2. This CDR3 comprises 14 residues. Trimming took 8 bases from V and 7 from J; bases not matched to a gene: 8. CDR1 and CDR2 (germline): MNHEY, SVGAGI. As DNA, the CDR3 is TGTGCCAGCTTAGGCCTAGCGGGGGGTTATACGCAGTATTTT. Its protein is CASLGLAGGYTQYF.

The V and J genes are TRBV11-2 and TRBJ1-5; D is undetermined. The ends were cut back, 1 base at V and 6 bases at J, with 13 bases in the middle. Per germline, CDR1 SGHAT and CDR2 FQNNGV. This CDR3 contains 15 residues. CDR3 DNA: TGTGCCAGCAGCTTAGGTGGCGGCTGGGGTCAGCCCCAGCATTTT. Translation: CASSLGGGWGQPQHF.

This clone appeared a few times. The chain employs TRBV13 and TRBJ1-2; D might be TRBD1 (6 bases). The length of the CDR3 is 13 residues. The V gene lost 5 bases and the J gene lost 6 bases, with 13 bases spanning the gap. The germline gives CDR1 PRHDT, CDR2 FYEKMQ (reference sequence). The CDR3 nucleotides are TGTGCCAGCAGCGTATCAGGGGAAAATGGCTACACCTTC. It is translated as CASSVSGENGYTF.

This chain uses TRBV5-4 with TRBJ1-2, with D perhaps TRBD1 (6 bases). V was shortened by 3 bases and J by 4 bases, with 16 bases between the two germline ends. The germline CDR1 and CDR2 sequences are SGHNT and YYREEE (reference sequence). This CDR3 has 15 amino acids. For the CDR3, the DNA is TGTGCCAGCAGCTCCCAACAGGGTCTCGCCTATGGCTACACCTTC. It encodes CASSSQQGLAYGYTF.

CDR3 region: CASSLEGGTEAFF. The CDR3 DNA reads as TGTGCCAGCAGCTTAGAGGGGGGGACTGAAGCTTTCTTT. The chain employs TRBV11-3 and TRBJ1-1, with D possibly TRBD1 on 5 matching bases. The germline V gene encodes CDR1 SGHNT and CDR2 YENEEA. Trimming took off 0 bases at V and 5 bases at J, with 7 bases between the two ends. This CDR3 is 13 amino acids long.

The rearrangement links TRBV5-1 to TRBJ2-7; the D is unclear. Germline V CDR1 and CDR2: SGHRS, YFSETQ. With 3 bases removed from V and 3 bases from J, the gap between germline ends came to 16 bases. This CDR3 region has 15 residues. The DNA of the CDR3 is TGCGCCAGCAGCTCTGTCAAGGAGCGAGACTACGAGCAGTACTTC. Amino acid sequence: CASSSVKERDYEQYF.

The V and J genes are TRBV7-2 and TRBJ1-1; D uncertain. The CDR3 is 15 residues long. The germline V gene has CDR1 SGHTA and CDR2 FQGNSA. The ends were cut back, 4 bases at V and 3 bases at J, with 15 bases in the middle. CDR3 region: CASSSRGGQYTEAFF. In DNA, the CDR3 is TGTGCCAGCAGCTCCCGGGGTGGGCAGTACACTGAAGCTTTCTTT.

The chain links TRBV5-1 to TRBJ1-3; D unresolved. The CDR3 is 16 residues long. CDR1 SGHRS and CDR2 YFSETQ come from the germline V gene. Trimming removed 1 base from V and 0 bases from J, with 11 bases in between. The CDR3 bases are TGCGCCAGCAGCTTGTTACACGGAAGCTCTGGAAACACCATATATTTT. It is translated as CASSLLHGSSGNTIYF.

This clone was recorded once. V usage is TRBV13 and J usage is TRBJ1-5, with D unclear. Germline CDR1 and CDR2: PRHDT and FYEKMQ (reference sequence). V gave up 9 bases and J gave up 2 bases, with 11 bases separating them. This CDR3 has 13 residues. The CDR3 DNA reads TGTGCCAGTTCTAGGCGGGGCAATCAGCCCCAGCATTTT. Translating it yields CASSRRGNQPQHF.

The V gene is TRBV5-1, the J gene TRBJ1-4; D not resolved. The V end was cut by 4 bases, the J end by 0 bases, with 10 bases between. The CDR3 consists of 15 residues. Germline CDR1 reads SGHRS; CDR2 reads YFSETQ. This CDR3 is CASSLGPATNEKLFF. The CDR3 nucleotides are TGCGCCAGCAGCCTTGGCCCTGCAACTAATGAAAAACTGTTTTTT.

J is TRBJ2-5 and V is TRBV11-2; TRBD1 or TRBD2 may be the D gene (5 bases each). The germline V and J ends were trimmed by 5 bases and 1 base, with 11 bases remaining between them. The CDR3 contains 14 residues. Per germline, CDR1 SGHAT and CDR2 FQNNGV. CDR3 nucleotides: TGTGCCAGCAGCACCGGGACCGCCCAAGAGACCCAGTACTTC. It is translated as CASSTGTAQETQYF.

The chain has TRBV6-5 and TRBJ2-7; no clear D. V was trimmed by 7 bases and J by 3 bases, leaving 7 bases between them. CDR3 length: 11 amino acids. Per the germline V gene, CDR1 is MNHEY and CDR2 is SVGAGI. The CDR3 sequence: CASKVLYEQYF. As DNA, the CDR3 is TGTGCCAGCAAAGTCCTCTACGAGCAGTACTTC.

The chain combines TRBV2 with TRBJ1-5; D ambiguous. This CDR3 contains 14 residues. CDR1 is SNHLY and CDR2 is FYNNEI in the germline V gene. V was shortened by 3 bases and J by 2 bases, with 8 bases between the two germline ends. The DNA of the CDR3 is TGTGCCAGCAGTGATGCAGTGGGCAATCAGCCCCAGCATTTT. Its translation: CASSDAVGNQPQHF.